This entry features one T cell receptor (beta chain) sequence. PCR was performed a second time for roughly 7 to 11 cycles using a sample-barcoded 5' primer and a J-beta primer mix. TCRdb re-called the 5' RACE reads through MiXCR, storing one row per CDR3 protein. The table shows hundreds of thousands of distinct CDR3 sequences, with roughly 52% occurring only once. The data derive from a study of blood T cells in healthy people across ages. Study-level information: In model experiments, template switching was able to capture about one barcoded beta molecule for every two T cells that were present.

The CDR3 has 16 amino acids. CDR1 and CDR2 (germline): MDHEN, SYDVKM. J gave up 0 bases and V 4 bases, and 6 bases lay outside the gene matches. The gene calls are TRBV28 and TRBJ2-7; the match to TRBD1 covers 10 bases. The sample consisted of blood. The TCR originated in a man aged 25-45 years in good health. DNA of the CDR3: TGTGCCAGCAGTTCGGCCGGGACAGGGGACTCCTACGAGCAGTACTTC. It yields the protein CASSSAGTGDSYEQYF.